This T cell receptor (beta chain) originates from a study of blood T cell repertoires in COVID-19. Study in general: The United States, Italy and Spain supplied acute and convalescent COVID-19 samples.

Methods used by the authors: Cell counts per sample came from amplifying reference gene primers. This table comes from immunoSEQ multiplex PCR, and its TCRdb copy is limited to in-frame clones, with some not included. D and trimming come from the DNA, and the V and J calls and clone size come from that table. The sample holds around 180,000 clones, 70% to 90% seen once. Sequencing used peripheral blood. The receptor was isolated from a woman aged 80 or older with acute or convalescent COVID-19.

This CDR3 reads CASSTGTSGVSSYNEQFF. DNA for the CDR3: TGTGCCAGTTCCACCGGGACTAGCGGAGTGAGCTCCTACAATGAGCAGTTCTTC. This chain joins TRBV21-1 and TRBJ2-1; the table gives TRBD2 as D, unverified against the DNA. TRBV21-1 is described as a pseudogene. CDR3 length: 18 residues.